The entry below gives a single TCR beta chain sequence along with its context. This sample stems from a study of blood T cell repertoires in COVID-19. Study summary: Acute-phase and convalescent COVID-19 samples originated in the United States, Italy and Spain. PBMCs, B-cell-depleted T cells, or T cells provided the cDNA or gDNA that made up the material.

As originally analysed: Amplification from reference gene primers served as the basis for estimated nucleated cell counts. The method was immunoSEQ multiplex PCR; TCRdb's version includes in-frame clones alone and lacks a portion of them. V, J and clone size derive from that table, while D and trimming were established from the DNA sequence. Here the sample spans more than 200,000 clones, 86% being singletons. Losses at the gene ends were 1 base for V and 3 bases for J; bases not matched to a gene: 5. This CDR3 has 15 residues. The specimen was peripheral blood. This clonotype originated in a young man with active or convalescent COVID-19. The genes are TRBV23-1 and TRBJ1-2; 7 bases line up with TRBD1. TRBV23-1 is flagged as an ORF with uncertain function. For the CDR3, the DNA is TGCGCCAGCAGTCAATTGGGACAGAAATACTATGGCTACACCTTC. Translation: CASSQLGQKYYGYTF.